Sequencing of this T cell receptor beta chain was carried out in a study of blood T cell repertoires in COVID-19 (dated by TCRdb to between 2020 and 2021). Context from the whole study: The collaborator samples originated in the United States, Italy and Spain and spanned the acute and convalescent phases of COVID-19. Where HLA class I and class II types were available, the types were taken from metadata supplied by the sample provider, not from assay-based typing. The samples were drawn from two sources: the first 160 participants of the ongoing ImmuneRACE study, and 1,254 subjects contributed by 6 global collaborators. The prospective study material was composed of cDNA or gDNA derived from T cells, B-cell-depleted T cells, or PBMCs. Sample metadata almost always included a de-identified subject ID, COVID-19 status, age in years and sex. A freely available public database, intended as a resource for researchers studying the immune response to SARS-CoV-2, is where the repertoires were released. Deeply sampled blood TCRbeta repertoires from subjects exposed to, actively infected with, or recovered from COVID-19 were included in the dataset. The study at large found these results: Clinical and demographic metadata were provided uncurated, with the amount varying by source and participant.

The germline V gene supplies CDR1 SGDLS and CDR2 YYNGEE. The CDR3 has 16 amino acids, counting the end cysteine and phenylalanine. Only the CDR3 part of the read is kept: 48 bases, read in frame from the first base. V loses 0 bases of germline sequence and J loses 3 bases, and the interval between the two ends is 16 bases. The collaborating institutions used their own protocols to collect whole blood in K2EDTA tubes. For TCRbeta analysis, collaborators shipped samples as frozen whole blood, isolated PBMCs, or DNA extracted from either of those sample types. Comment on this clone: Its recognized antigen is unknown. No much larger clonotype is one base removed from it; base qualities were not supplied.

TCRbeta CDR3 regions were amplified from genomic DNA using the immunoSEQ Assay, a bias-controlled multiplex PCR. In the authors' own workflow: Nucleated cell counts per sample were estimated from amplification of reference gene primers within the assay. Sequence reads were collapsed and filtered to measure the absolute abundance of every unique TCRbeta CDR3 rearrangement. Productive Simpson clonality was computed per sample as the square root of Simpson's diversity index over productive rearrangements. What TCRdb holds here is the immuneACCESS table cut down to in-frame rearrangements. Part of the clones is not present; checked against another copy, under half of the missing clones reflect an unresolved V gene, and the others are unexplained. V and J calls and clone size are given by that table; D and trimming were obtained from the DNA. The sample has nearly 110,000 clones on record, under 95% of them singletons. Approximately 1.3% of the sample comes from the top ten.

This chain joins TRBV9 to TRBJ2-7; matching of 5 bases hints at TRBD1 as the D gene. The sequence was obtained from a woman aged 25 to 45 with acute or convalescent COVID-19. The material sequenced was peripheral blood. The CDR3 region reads CASSVGVDSTIYEQYF. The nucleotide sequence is TGTGCCAGCAGCGTAGGAGTCGACAGTACCATCTACGAGCAGTACTTC.